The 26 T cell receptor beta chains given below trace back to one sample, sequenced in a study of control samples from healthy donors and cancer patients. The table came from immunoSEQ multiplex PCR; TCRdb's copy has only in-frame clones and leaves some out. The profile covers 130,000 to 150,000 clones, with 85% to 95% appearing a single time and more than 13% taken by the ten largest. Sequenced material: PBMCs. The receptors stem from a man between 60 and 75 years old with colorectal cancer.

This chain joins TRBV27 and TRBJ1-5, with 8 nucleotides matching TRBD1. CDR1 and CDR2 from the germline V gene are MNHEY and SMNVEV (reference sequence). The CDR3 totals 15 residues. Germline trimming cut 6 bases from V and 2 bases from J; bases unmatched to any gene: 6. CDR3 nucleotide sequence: TGTGCCAGCAGGATTCAGGGGGCTGGCAATCAGCCCCAGCATTTT. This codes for CASRIQGAGNQPQHF.

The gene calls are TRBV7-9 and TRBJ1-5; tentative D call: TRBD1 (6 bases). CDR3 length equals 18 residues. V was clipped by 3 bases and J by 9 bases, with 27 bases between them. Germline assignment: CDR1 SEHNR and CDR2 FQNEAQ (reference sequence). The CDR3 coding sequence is TGTGCCAGCAGCTTGGGGGGCCTGATGCCCGAGCCAAGTGGGCCCCAGCATTTT. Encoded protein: CASSLGGLMPEPSGPQHF.

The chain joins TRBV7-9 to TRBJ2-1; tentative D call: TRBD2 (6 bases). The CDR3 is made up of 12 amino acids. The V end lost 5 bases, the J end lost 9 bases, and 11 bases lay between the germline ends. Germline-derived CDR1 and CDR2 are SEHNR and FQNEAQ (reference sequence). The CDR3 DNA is TGTGCCAGCAGCCCCCAGGGAGGTGAGCAGTTCTTC. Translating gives CASSPQGGEQFF.

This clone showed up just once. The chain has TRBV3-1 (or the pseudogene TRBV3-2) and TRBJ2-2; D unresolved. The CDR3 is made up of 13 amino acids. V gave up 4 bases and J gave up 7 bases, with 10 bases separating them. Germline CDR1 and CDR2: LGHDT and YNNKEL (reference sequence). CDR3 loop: CASSPIGVGELFF. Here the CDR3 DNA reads TGTGCCAGCAGCCCGATTGGAGTCGGGGAGCTGTTTTTT.

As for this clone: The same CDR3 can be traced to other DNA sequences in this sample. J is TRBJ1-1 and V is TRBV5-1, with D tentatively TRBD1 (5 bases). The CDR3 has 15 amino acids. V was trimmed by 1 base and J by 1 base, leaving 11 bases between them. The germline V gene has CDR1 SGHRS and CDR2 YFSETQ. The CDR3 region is CASSLRGRENTEAFF. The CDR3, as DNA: TGCGCCAGCAGCTTGAGGGGAAGAGAGAACACTGAAGCTTTCTTT.

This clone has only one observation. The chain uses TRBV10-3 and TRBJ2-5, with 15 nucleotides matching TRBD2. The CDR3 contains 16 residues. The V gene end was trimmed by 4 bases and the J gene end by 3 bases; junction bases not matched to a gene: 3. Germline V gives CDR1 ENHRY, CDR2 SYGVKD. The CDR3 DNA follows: TGTGCCATCAGTGCAGGACTAGCGGGGGGGAAAGAGACCCAGTACTTC. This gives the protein CAISAGLAGGKETQYF.

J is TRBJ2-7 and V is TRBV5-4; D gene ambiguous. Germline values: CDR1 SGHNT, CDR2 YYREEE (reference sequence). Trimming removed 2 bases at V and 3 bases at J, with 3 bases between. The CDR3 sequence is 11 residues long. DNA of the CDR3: TGTGCCAGCAGCTTCAACTACGAGCAGTACTTC. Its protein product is CASSFNYEQYF.

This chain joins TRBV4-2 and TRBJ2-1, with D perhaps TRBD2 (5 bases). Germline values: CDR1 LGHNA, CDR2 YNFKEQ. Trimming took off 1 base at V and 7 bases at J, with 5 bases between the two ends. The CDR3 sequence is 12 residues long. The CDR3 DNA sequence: TGTGCCAGCAGCCAAGGCGGGAATGAGCAGTTCTTC. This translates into CASSQGGNEQFF.

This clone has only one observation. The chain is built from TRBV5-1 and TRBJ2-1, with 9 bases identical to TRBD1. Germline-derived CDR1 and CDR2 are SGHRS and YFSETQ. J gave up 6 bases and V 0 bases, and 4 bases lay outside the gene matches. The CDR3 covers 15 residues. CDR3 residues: CASSLGDRDSNEQFF. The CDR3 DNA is TGCGCCAGCAGCTTGGGGGACAGGGACAGCAATGAGCAGTTCTTC.

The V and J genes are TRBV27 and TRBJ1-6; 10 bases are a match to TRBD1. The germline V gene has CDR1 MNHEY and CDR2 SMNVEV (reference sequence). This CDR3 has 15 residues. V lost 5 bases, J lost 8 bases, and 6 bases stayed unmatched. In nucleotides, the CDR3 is TGTGCCAGCAGTCGGGGACAGGGGACACATTCACCCCTCCACTTT. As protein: CASSRGQGTHSPLHF.

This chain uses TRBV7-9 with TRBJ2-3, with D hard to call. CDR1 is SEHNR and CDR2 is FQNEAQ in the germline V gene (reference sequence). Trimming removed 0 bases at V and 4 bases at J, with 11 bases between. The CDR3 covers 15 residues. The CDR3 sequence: CASSLAGRIADTQYF. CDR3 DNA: TGTGCCAGCAGCTTAGCCGGCAGGATCGCAGATACGCAGTATTTT. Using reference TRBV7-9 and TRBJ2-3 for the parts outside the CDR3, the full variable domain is DTGVSQNPRHKITKRGQNVTFRCDPISEHNRLYWYRQTLGQGPEFLTYFQNEAQLEKSRLLSDRFSAERPKGSFSTLEIQRTEQGDSAMYLCASSLAGRIADTQYFGPGTRLTVL.

In DNA, the CDR3 is TGTGCCAGCAGCGTAGCTCTGCGGGGGCCAAGTAGGAATGAGCAGTTCTTC. Protein: CASSVALRGPSRNEQFF. The chain couples TRBV9 to TRBJ2-1, with D possibly being TRBD2 (7 bases). Per germline, CDR1 SGDLS and CDR2 YYNGEE. V gave up 0 bases and J gave up 7 bases, with 20 bases separating them. The CDR3 loop spans 17 amino acids. Drawing the rest from reference TRBV9 and TRBJ2-1, the complete variable domain is DSGVTQTPKHLITATGQRVTLRCSPRSGDLSVYWYQQSLDQGLQFLIQYYNGEERAKGNILERFSAQQFPDLHSELNLSSLELGDSALYFCASSVALRGPSRNEQFFGPGTRLTVL.

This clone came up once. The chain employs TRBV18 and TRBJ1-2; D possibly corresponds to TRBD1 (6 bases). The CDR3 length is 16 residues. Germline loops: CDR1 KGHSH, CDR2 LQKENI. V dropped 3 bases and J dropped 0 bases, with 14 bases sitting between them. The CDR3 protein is CASSPGATGSNYGYTF. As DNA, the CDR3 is TGTGCCAGCTCACCGGGCGCGACAGGCTCTAACTATGGCTACACCTTC.

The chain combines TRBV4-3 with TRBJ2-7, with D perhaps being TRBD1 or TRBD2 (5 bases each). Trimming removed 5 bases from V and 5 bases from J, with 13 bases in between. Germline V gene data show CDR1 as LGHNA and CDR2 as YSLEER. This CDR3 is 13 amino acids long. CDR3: CASSSGQGDEQYF. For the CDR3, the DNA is TGCGCCAGCAGCTCAGGTCAGGGAGACGAGCAGTACTTC.

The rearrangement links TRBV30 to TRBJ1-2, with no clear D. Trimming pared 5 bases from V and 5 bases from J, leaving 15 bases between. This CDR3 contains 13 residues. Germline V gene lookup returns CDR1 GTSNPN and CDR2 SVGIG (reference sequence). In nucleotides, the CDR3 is TGTGCCTGGTCGGCCCTCCTCGAATATGGCTACACCTTC. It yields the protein CAWSALLEYGYTF.

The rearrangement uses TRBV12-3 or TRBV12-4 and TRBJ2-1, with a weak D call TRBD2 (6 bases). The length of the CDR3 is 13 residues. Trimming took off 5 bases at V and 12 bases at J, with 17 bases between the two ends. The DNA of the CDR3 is TGTGCCAGCAGTCTTCGACTCCGGGGGTTGCAGTTCTTC. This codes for CASSLRLRGLQFF.

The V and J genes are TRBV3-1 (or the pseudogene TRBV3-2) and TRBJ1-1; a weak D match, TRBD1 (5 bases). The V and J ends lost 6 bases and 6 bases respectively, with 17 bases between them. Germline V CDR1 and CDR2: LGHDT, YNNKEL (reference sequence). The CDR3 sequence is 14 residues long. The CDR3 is CASSRTEGAPEAFF. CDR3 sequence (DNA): TGTGCCAGCAGTCGAACCGAAGGGGCCCCTGAAGCTTTCTTT.

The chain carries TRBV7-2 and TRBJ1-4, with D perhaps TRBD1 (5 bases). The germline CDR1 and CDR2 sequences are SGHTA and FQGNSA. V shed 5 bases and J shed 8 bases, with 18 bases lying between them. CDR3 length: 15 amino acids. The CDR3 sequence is CASSPSGLGEEKLFF. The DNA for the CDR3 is TGTGCCAGCAGCCCCAGCGGGCTAGGGGAAGAAAAACTGTTTTTT.

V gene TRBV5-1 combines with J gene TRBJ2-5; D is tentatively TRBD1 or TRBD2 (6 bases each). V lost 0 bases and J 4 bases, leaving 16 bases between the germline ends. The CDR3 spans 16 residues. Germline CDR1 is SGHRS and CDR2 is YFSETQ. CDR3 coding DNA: TGCGCCAGCAGCTTGGAGGGACAAGGGCGGGGAGAGACCCAGTACTTC. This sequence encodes CASSLEGQGRGETQYF.

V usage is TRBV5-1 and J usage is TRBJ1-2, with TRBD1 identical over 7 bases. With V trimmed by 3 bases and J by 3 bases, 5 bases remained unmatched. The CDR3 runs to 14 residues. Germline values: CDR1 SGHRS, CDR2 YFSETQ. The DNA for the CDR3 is TGCGCCAGCAGCTACGCGGGACAGCACTATGGCTACACCTTC. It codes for CASSYAGQHYGYTF.

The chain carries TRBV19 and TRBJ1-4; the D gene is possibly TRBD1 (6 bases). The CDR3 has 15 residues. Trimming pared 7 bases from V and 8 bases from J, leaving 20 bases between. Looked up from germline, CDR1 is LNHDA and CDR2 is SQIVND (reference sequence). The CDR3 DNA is TGTGCCAGTACAGGGGCTGGGAGGTACACCGAAAAACTGTTTTTT. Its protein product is CASTGAGRYTEKLFF.

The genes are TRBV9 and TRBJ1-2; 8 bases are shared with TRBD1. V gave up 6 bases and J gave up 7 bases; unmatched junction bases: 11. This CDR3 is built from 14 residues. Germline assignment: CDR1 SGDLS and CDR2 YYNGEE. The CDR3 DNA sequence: TGTGCCAGCAATGGACAGGGCAAGGGTACTGGCTACACCTTC. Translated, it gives CASNGQGKGTGYTF.

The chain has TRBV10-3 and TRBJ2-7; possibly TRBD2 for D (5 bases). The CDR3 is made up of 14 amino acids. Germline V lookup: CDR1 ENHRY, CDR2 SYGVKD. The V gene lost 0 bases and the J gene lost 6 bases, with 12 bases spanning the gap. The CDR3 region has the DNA TGTGCCATCAGTGAGTCGGTATTAGCGCCCGAGCAGTACTTC. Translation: CAISESVLAPEQYF.

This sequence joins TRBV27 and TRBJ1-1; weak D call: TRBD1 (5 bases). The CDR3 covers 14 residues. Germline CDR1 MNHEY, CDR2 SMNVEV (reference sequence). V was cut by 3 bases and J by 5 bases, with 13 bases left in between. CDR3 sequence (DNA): TGTGCCAGCAGTTTGGGGGGGAGTAGGACTGAAGCTTTCTTT. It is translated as CASSLGGSRTEAFF.

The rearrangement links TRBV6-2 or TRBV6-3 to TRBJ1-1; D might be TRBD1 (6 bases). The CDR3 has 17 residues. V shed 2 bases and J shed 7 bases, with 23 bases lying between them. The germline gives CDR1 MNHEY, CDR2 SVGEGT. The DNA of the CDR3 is TGTGCCAGCAGTTACCGCCCCCGGGACAAGGGAGGGGGTGAAGCTTTCTTT. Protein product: CASSYRPRDKGGGEAFF.

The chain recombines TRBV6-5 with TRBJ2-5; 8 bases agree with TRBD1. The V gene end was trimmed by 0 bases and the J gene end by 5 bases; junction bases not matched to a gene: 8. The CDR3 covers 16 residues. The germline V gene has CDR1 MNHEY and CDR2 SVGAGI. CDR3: CASSYSGQGALETQYF. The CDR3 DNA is TGTGCCAGCAGTTACTCTGGCCAGGGGGCTTTGGAGACCCAGTACTTC.